This TCR beta chain was captured in a study of blood T cells in healthy people across ages. Findings and caveats of the study: A greater number of naive CD4+ cells and higher diversity distinguished long-lived donors from aged donors.

PCR was performed a second time for about 6 to 12 cycles using a sample-barcoded 5' primer and a J-beta primer mix. TCRdb reanalysed the 5' RACE reads using MiXCR and keeps one entry per CDR3 protein. The sample holds around 2 million distinct CDR3 sequences, around 40% seen once. Germline V CDR1 and CDR2: MNHNS, SASEGT. The CDR3 is made up of 14 amino acids. Trimming took off 0 bases at V and 5 bases at J, with 10 bases between the two ends. Concerning this clonotype itself: Its antigen is still unknown.

This rearrangement joins TRBV6-1 to TRBJ2-5; D may be TRBD2 (6 bases). This TCR was sampled from a human donor in good health. Input material: blood. The CDR3 DNA follows: TGTGCCAGCAGTGAAGCTAGGGCGGGGGAGACCCAGTACTTC. This sequence encodes CASSEARAGETQYF.